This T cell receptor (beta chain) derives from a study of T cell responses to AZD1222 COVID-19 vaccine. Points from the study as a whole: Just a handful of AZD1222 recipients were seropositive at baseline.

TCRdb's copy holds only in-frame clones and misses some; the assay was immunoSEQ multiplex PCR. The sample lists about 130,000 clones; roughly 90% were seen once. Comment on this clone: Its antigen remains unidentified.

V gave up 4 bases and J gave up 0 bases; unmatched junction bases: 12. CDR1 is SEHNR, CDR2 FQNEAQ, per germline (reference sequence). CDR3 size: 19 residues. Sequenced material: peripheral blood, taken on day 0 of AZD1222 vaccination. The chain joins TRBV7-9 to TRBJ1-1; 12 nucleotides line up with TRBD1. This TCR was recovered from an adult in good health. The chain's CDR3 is CASSSTIRDRGRMNTEAFF. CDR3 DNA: TGTGCCAGCAGCTCAACAATCCGGGACAGGGGGCGTATGAACACTGAAGCTTTCTTT.